The present T cell receptor beta chain was sequenced within a study of T-cell reconstitution after alpha-beta-depleted transplantation in children. The V gene's germline CDR1 is SQVTM and CDR2 ANQGSEA. The V segment lost 1 base and the J segment 9 bases; nucleotides outside the gene matches: 9. This CDR3 has 14 residues. This clonotype has only a few counts. Unique molecular identifiers were built into the TCRbeta library. TCRdb redid the calling of the PCR reads with MiXCR, one entry per CDR3 protein. This sample has around 960,000 distinct CDR3 sequences, with around 30% found just once. Sequencing was performed on PBMCs, mostly from graft donor cells, taken 360 days after TCRalphabeta/CD19-depleted stem cell transplant. The chain carries TRBV29-1 and TRBJ2-7, with 10 positions matching TRBD2. The TCR was taken from a boy less than two years old who had a stem cell transplant for SCID, so the T cells may come from the graft donor. This CDR3 is CSVEVTSGRVGQYF. CDR3 in DNA: TGCAGCGTTGAAGTGACTAGCGGGCGAGTGGGGCAGTACTTC.